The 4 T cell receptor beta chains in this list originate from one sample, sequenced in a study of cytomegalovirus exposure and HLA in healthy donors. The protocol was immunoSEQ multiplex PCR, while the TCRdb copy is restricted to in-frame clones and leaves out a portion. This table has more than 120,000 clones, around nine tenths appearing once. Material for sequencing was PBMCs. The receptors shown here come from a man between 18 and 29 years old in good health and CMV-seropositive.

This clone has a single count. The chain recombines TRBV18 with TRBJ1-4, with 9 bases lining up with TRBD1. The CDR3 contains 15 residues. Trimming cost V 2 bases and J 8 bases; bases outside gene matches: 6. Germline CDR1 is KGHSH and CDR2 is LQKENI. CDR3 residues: CASSPETGGGEKLFF. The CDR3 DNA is TGTGCCAGCTCACCAGAGACAGGGGGTGGCGAAAAACTGTTTTTT.

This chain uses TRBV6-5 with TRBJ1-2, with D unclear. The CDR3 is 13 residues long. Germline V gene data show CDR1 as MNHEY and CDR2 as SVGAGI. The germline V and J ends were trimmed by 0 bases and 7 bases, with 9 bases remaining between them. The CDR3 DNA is TGTGCCAGCAGTTACTCGGCCGGGTCTGGCTACACCTTC. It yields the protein CASSYSAGSGYTF.

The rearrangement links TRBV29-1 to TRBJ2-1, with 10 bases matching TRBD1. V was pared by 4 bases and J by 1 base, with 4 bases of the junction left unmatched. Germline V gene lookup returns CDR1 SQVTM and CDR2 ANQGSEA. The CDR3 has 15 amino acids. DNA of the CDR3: TGCAGCGTTGGTCGGGACAGGGGTTCCTACAATGAGCAGTTCTTC. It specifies CSVGRDRGSYNEQFF.

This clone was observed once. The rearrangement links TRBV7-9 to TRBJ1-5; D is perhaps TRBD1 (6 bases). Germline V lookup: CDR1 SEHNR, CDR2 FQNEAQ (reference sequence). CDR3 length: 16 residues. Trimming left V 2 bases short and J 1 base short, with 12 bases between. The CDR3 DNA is TGTGCCAGCAGCTTATGGGCAGGGGAAAGCAATCAGCCCCAGCATTTT. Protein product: CASSLWAGESNQPQHF.